This TCR beta chain was observed in a study of cytomegalovirus exposure and HLA in healthy donors. Overall study findings and caveats: Earlier analysis found most TCR beta V segments productive about 90% or about 30% of the time. Analyzed later, association rates of TCRs varied across HLA loci, with DRB1 most and HLA-C fewest. After further analysis at a later stage, 16,951 TCR beta sequences were associated with HLA alleles at 0.05 false discovery rate.

The V gene end was trimmed by 4 bases and the J gene end by 4 bases; junction bases not matched to a gene: 6. Germline V CDR1 and CDR2: SGHRS, YFSETQ. The CDR3 consists of 15 residues. Concerning this clone itself: Its antigen is unidentified. Other DNA sequences in this sample translate to the same CDR3.

The PCR employed 60 Vbeta primers together with 13 Jbeta primers. TCRdb keeps only in-frame clones here, not all; method: immunoSEQ multiplex PCR. The data contain 70,000 to 100,000 clones, roughly three quarters of them singletons. The sequence was collected from a woman between 45 and 60 years old in good health and CMV-seropositive. The V gene is TRBV5-1, the J gene TRBJ1-5; 9 nucleotides align to TRBD1. Sequencing was carried out using PBMCs. CDR3 amino acids: CASSEGTGSNQPQHF. The CDR3 DNA is TGCGCCAGCAGCGAGGGGACAGGGTCAAATCAGCCCCAGCATTTT. Full variable domain (missing parts from reference TRBV5-1 and TRBJ1-5): KAGVTQTPRYLIKTRGQQVTLSCSPISGHRSVSWYQQTPGQGLQFLFEYFSETQRNKGNFPGRFSGRQFSNSRSEMNVSTLELGDSALYLCASSEGTGSNQPQHFGDGTRLSIL.